The 27 T cell receptor beta chains in this list originate from one sample, sequenced in a study of T cells in Graves' hyperthyroidism and ophthalmopathy. Amplification yielded TCR beta CDR3 regions, with RNA transcripts as the source. The HTBI primer set was used in a first-round RT-PCR of the TCR CDR3. TCRdb reprocessed the multiplex PCR reads with MiXCR, giving one entry per CDR3 protein. The sample yields under 750,000 distinct CDR3 sequences, around a sixth seen once. The sequencing input was blood. All receptors come from a woman aged 45-65 years with Graves' hyperthyroidism that later progressed to Graves' ophthalmopathy.

The rearrangement uses TRBV19 and TRBJ2-5; TRBD1 matches 8 bases. With V trimmed by 6 bases and J by 1 base, 7 bases remained unmatched. CDR1 LNHDA and CDR2 SQIVND come from the germline V gene (reference sequence). This CDR3 contains 15 residues. The CDR3 is CASSAWDRTQETQYF. CDR3 in DNA: TGTGCCAGTAGCGCCTGGGACAGGACCCAAGAGACCCAGTACTTC.

This clonotype was seen a few times. This chain joins TRBV5-1 and TRBJ2-1; D is uncertain. Trimming pared 3 bases from V and 4 bases from J, leaving 20 bases between. The germline V gene encodes CDR1 SGHRS and CDR2 YFSETQ. This CDR3 spans 17 amino acids. CDR3 DNA: TGCGCCAGCAGCTCCGGCCAGCAAGCCCCCCGATACAATGAGCAGTTCTTC. Its translation is CASSSGQQAPRYNEQFF.

The V and J genes are TRBV15 and TRBJ2-7; D perhaps matches TRBD2 (6 bases). This CDR3 has 13 residues. V lost 8 bases and J 3 bases, leaving 14 bases between the germline ends. CDR1 is LNHNV, CDR2 YYDKDF, per germline (reference sequence). Written as DNA, the CDR3 is TGTGCCACCTCCATCCGGGGAGGCTACGAGCAGTACTTC. Translation gives CATSIRGGYEQYF.

As regards this clonotype: Since a much larger clone is just one base distant, this may be a read error. V usage is TRBV15 and J usage is TRBJ2-3; D is undetermined. Germline V CDR1 and CDR2: LNHNV, YYDKDF (reference sequence). Trimming took 4 bases from V and 4 from J, leaving 18 bases between them. The CDR3 is 16 residues long. This chain's CDR3 is CATSTSVGTHADTQYF. DNA for the CDR3: TGTGCCACCAGCACGAGTGTTGGTACTCACGCAGATACGCAGTATTTT.

The rearrangement joins TRBV20-1 to TRBJ2-1, with 7 bases lining up with TRBD2. CDR3 length equals 13 residues. The junction had 5 bases not matched to a gene; V was cut back by 5 bases and J by 4 bases. Germline assignment: CDR1 DFQATT and CDR2 SNEGSKA (reference sequence). In nucleotides, the CDR3 is TGCAGTGCTCCCCCGGGGGGTTACAATGAGCAGTTCTTC. Translated, it gives CSAPPGGYNEQFF.

Ten or more counts support this clonotype. The chain links TRBV20-1 to TRBJ2-5; D is tentatively TRBD1 or TRBD2 (5 bases each). The V end was cut by 3 bases, the J end by 5 bases, with 7 bases between. Per germline, CDR1 DFQATT and CDR2 SNEGSKA (reference sequence). This CDR3 has 11 amino acids. The CDR3: CSASREETQYF. The CDR3 DNA is TGCAGTGCTAGCAGGGAGGAGACCCAGTACTTC.

In its sample, this clonotype was seen many times. CDR3 sequence: CASSLGLAGVYEQFF. CDR3 sequence (DNA): TGTGCCAGCAGCTTAGGGCTAGCGGGGGTTTATGAGCAGTTCTTC. V and J are TRBV7-6 and TRBJ2-1, with 10 bases fitting TRBD2. Looked up from germline, CDR1 is SGHVS and CDR2 is FNYEAQ. V lost 1 base, J lost 8 bases, and 5 bases stayed unmatched. The CDR3 has 15 amino acids.

The count of this clonotype is one. This rearrangement joins TRBV20-1 to TRBJ2-3; unclear D gene. Germline lookup yields CDR1 DFQATT and CDR2 SNEGSKA (reference sequence). Trimming pared 3 bases from V and 0 bases from J, leaving 10 bases between. There are 14 residues in the CDR3. This chain's CDR3 is CSARRLVSTDTQYF. CDR3 DNA: TGCAGTGCTAGGAGGCTAGTCAGCACAGATACGCAGTATTTT.

This chain links TRBV7-9 with TRBJ2-2; a possible D gene is TRBD1 (5 bases). The CDR3 sequence is 13 residues long. Germline V CDR1 and CDR2: SEHNR, FQNEAQ (reference sequence). V lost 5 bases and J lost 5, with 9 bases in between. CDR3 protein: CASSIDSTGELFF. In nucleotides, the CDR3 is TGTGCCAGCAGCATAGACAGTACCGGGGAGCTGTTTTTT.

The rearrangement joins TRBV5-1 to TRBJ2-3; perhaps TRBD1 as D (6 bases). The V end was cut by 1 base, the J end by 2 bases, with 14 bases between. CDR3 length: 16 residues. The germline gives CDR1 SGHRS, CDR2 YFSETQ. DNA for the CDR3: TGCGCCAGCAGCTTGCCCCCGACAGGACACACAGATACGCAGTATTTT. Its protein product is CASSLPPTGHTDTQYF.

The chain has TRBV12-3 or TRBV12-4 and TRBJ2-5, with TRBD2 matching 8 bases. This CDR3 comprises 15 residues. V lost 0 bases and J lost 10; bases outside the gene matches: 10. The CDR3 sequence is CASSLAGGGASGQYF. For the CDR3, the DNA is TGTGCCAGCAGTTTAGCCGGGGGGGGTGCGAGTGGCCAGTACTTC.

V is TRBV27 and J is TRBJ2-5, with TRBD1 matching over 9 bases. Germline V CDR1 and CDR2: MNHEY, SMNVEV (reference sequence). There are 16 residues in the CDR3. Trimming cost V 0 bases and J 7 bases; bases outside gene matches: 9. The chain's CDR3 is CASSLSEGQGIWTQYF. CDR3 DNA: TGTGCCAGCAGTTTATCGGAAGGACAGGGGATTTGGACCCAGTACTTC.

The V and J genes are TRBV10-3 and TRBJ2-3; no clear D gene. Germline V gene lookup returns CDR1 ENHRY and CDR2 SYGVKD. V was shortened by 4 bases and J by 4 bases, with 9 bases between the two germline ends. This CDR3 is built from 13 residues. As DNA, the CDR3 is TGTGCCATCAGTGCCTTGGGCGCAGATACGCAGTATTTT. Translating it yields CAISALGADTQYF.

V usage is TRBV29-1 and J usage is TRBJ2-6, with a tentative D call TRBD1 (5 bases). Deletions cut 6 bases from V and 0 bases from J, with 12 bases between. CDR3 size: 15 residues. CDR1 and CDR2 (germline): SQVTM, ANQGSEA. The CDR3 protein is CSVADTTSGANVLTF. The CDR3 DNA reads as TGCAGCGTCGCGGACACTACCTCTGGGGCCAACGTCCTGACTTTC.

This clonotype has a count of ten or more. The chain uses TRBV12-3 or TRBV12-4 and TRBJ2-1; 11 bases map to TRBD2. V was clipped by 6 bases and J by 0 bases; unmatched bases: 10. The CDR3 has 18 amino acids. CDR3 in DNA: TGTGCCAGCAGCCGAACTAGCGGGGGTCTGAGCTCCTACAATGAGCAGTTCTTC. Protein sequence: CASSRTSGGLSSYNEQFF.

The V and J genes are TRBV30 and TRBJ2-1; D is perhaps TRBD2 (5 bases). Germline CDR1 reads GTSNPN; CDR2 reads SVGIG (reference sequence). This CDR3 has 16 residues. The V end was cut by 3 bases, the J end by 4 bases, with 19 bases between. The chain's CDR3 is CAWRGSWTRDYNEQFF. Written as DNA, the CDR3 is TGTGCCTGGAGAGGGTCTTGGACTCGGGATTACAATGAGCAGTTCTTC.

This clonotype was counted between two and nine times. The rearrangement joins TRBV6-2 or TRBV6-3 to TRBJ2-7, with 8 nucleotides matching TRBD1. The CDR3 consists of 13 residues. Germline values: CDR1 MNHEY, CDR2 SVGEGT. Trimming took 6 bases from V and 6 from J; bases not matched to a gene: 7. DNA for the CDR3: TGTGCCAGCAGGGGGACAGGTAGCATCGAGCAGTACTTC. Protein: CASRGTGSIEQYF.

This clonotype was observed a handful of times. V gene TRBV6-6 combines with J gene TRBJ2-7; 7 nucleotides agree with TRBD1. This CDR3 is 14 amino acids long. V was clipped by 0 bases and J by 6 bases; unmatched bases: 5. Germline assignment: CDR1 MNHNY and CDR2 SVGAGI (reference sequence). The CDR3 DNA reads TGTGCCAGCAGTTACTCGGGCAGGGGGAGCGAGCAGTACTTC. Protein product: CASSYSGRGSEQYF.

The J gene is TRBJ2-5, the V gene TRBV5-1; 14 nucleotides align to TRBD2. The V segment lost 4 bases and the J segment 5 bases; nucleotides outside the gene matches: 13. The V gene's germline CDR1 is SGHRS and CDR2 YFSETQ. The CDR3 covers 18 residues. CDR3 nucleotides: TGCGCCAGCAGCCTTCTATGGACTAGCGGGGGGTCTCCTGAGACCCAGTACTTC. Translated, it gives CASSLLWTSGGSPETQYF.

For this clonotype: Since a much larger clone is just one base distant, this may be a read error. This is likely a read error, given that the CDR3 carries no conserved phenylalanine or tryptophan at its end. The chain links TRBV12-3 or TRBV12-4 to TRBJ2-3, with 7 bases identical to TRBD1. Trimming at V came to 6 bases and at J to 0 bases, leaving 9 bases not matched to a gene. The CDR3 loop spans 16 amino acids. The CDR3 reads CASSQFETGSTDTQYS. The CDR3 DNA reads TGTGCCAGCAGCCAATTTGAGACAGGGAGCACAGATACGCAGTATTCT.

This clonotype was found many times. The chain has TRBV18 and TRBJ2-1; 8 bases map to TRBD1. V shed 5 bases and J 6 bases; nucleotides not matched to a gene: 9. The CDR3 is made up of 15 amino acids. Germline values: CDR1 KGHSH, CDR2 LQKENI. The CDR3 DNA is TGTGCCAGCTCAATGGACAGGGTAGAGACCAATGAGCAGTTCTTC. Its translation is CASSMDRVETNEQFF.

Ten or more counts support this clonotype. The chain joins TRBV7-3 to TRBJ2-5, with a tentative D call TRBD2 (6 bases). CDR1 and CDR2 (germline): SGHTA, FQGTGA. The CDR3 runs 17 residues. V lost 1 base and J 4 bases, leaving 19 bases between the germline ends. CDR3 sequence reads: CASSLNPPGTRGETQYF. DNA for the CDR3: TGTGCCAGCAGCTTAAACCCGCCAGGGACTCGGGGAGAGACCCAGTACTTC.

V is TRBV7-9 and J is TRBJ2-3; weak D call: TRBD1 (5 bases). The V and J ends lost 4 bases and 5 bases respectively, with 19 bases between them. This CDR3 spans 16 amino acids. Looked up from germline, CDR1 is SEHNR and CDR2 is FQNEAQ (reference sequence). CDR3 residues: CASSSQGPVRGDTQYF. The CDR3 nucleotides read TGTGCCAGCAGCTCTCAAGGGCCTGTTAGGGGAGATACGCAGTATTTT.

V and J are TRBV9 and TRBJ1-5; D remains ambiguous. The CDR3 consists of 11 residues. Germline V lookup: CDR1 SGDLS, CDR2 YYNGEE. Trimming removed 0 bases from V and 7 bases from J, with 2 bases in between. The CDR3 DNA sequence: TGTGCCAGCAGCGTAGAGCAGCCCCAGCATTTT. The encoded protein is CASSVEQPQHF.

This clonotype was detected many times. The chain links TRBV5-1 to TRBJ1-1; perhaps TRBD1 as D (5 bases). V lost 0 bases and J lost 5, with 14 bases in between. Germline V lookup: CDR1 SGHRS, CDR2 YFSETQ. The CDR3 covers 15 residues. CDR3 in amino acids: CASSLAGGTGTEAFF. The CDR3 DNA sequence: TGCGCCAGCAGCTTGGCCGGGGGAACGGGTACTGAAGCTTTCTTT.

This chain uses TRBV28 with TRBJ1-3, with no clear D. The ends were cut back, 6 bases at V and 2 bases at J, with 14 bases in the middle. This CDR3 has 15 residues. CDR1 and CDR2 (germline): MDHEN, SYDVKM. Written as DNA, the CDR3 is TGTGCCAGCAGCCCAACCGCCATGGCTGGAAACACCATATATTTT. Translating it yields CASSPTAMAGNTIYF. Using reference TRBV28 and TRBJ1-3 for the parts outside the CDR3, the full variable domain is DVKVTQSSRYLVKRTGEKVFLECVQDMDHENMFWYRQDPGLGLRLIYFSYDVKMKEKGDIPEGYSVSREKKERFSLILESASTNQTSMYLCASSPTAMAGNTIYFGEGSWLTVV.

This clonotype was observed a few times. The rearrangement links TRBV9 to TRBJ1-6; 7 bases are a match to TRBD1. This CDR3 is built from 14 residues. Losses at the gene ends were 0 bases for V and 9 bases for J; bases not matched to a gene: 3. Germline loops: CDR1 SGDLS, CDR2 YYNGEE. The CDR3 spells CASSVGQGISPLHF. CDR3 nucleotides: TGTGCCAGCAGCGTAGGACAGGGTATTTCACCCCTCCACTTT.